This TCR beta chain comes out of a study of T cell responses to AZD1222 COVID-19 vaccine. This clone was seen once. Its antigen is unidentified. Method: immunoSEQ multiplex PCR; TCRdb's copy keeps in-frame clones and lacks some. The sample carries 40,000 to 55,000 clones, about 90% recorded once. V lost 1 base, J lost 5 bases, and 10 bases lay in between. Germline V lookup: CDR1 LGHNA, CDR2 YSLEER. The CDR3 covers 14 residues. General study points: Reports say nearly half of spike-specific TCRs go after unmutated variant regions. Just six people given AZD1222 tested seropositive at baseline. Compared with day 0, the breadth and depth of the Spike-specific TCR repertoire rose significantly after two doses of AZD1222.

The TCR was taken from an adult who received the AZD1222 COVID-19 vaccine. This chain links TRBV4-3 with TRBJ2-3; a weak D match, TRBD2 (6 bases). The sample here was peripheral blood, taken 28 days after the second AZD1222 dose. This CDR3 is CASSQGLGGDTQYF. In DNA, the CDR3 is TGCGCCAGCAGCCAAGGGCTCGGGGGAGATACGCAGTATTTT.